Presented here are 25 T cell receptor beta chains from one specimen sequenced in a study of CD8 T cells in Susac syndrome. The RNA, about 0.5 to 1 ug, was put through reverse transcription using random hexamers. TCRdb re-called the immunoSEQ multiplex PCR reads with MiXCR, one entry per CDR3 protein. This sample carries some 100,000 distinct CDR3 sequences, nearly 97% of them seen once, and the ten largest clones take approximately 0.3%. Sequencing was performed on CD8+ T cells from PBMCs. The receptor set was obtained from a human donor with Susac syndrome.

The chain carries TRBV27 and TRBJ1-2; a weak D match, TRBD1 (6 bases). Trimming removed 6 bases at V and 0 bases at J, with 11 bases between. Germline V lookup: CDR1 MNHEY, CDR2 SMNVEV (reference sequence). The CDR3 spans 14 residues. CDR3 sequence (DNA): TGTGCCAGCAGCCACACAGGGACTAACTATGGCTACACCTTC. Protein: CASSHTGTNYGYTF.

The J gene is TRBJ2-7, the V gene TRBV5-1; no firm D call. This CDR3 contains 14 residues. Germline V CDR1 and CDR2: SGHRS, YFSETQ. V shed 0 bases and J shed 7 bases, with 14 bases lying between them. CDR3 DNA: TGCGCCAGCAGCTTGGCCAGTTCTACGAGGGAGCAGTACTTC. It yields the protein CASSLASSTREQYF. The full variable domain, with the rest looked up from reference TRBV5-1 and TRBJ2-7, is KAGVTQTPRYLIKTRGQQVTLSCSPISGHRSVSWYQQTPGQGLQFLFEYFSETQRNKGNFPGRFSGRQFSNSRSEMNVSTLELGDSALYLCASSLASSTREQYFGPGTRLTVT.

This clonotype was picked up one time. The CDR3, as DNA: TGTGCCAGCAGCTTGGGCGGGAGCCGGGTCGGAGTTAACTATGGCTACACCTTC. This sequence encodes CASSLGGSRVGVNYGYTF. V gene TRBV5-4 combines with J gene TRBJ1-2; D is ambiguous. Deletions cut 0 bases from V and 1 base from J, with 19 bases between. The CDR3 is 18 amino acids. Germline V gene lookup returns CDR1 SGHNT and CDR2 YYREEE (reference sequence).

The V gene is TRBV5-6, the J gene TRBJ1-2; TRBD1 agrees at 7 bases. V lost 2 bases, J lost 4 bases, and 5 bases stayed unmatched. Per germline, CDR1 SGHDT and CDR2 YYEEEE. The length of the CDR3 is 14 residues. Here the CDR3 reads CASSLQGRSYGYTF. The DNA of the CDR3 is TGTGCCAGCAGCTTACAGGGGAGAAGCTATGGCTACACCTTC.

The V and J genes are TRBV29-1 and TRBJ1-2; no clear D gene. The CDR3 loop spans 13 amino acids. The V gene's germline CDR1 is SQVTM and CDR2 ANQGSEA. V dropped 4 bases and J dropped 4 bases, with 13 bases sitting between them. The chain's CDR3 is CSVVEEDFYGYTF. For the CDR3, the DNA is TGCAGCGTTGTTGAGGAGGACTTCTATGGCTACACCTTC.

CDR3 in DNA: TGTGCCAGCAGCTCCCGGACTGCTTCGAACACCGGGGAGCTGTTTTTT. Residues: CASSSRTASNTGELFF. J is TRBJ2-2 and V is TRBV7-2; D perhaps matches TRBD2 (5 bases). The CDR3 totals 16 residues. V was pared by 4 bases and J by 0 bases, with 12 bases between. From germline, CDR1 is SGHTA and CDR2 FQGNSA.

The chain joins TRBV15 to TRBJ2-7; the match to TRBD2 covers 11 bases. The germline V gene has CDR1 LNHNV and CDR2 YYDKDF (reference sequence). After removal of 0 bases from V and 2 bases from J, the junction contained 6 bases not matched to a gene. The CDR3 runs 17 residues. The CDR3 DNA reads as TGTGCCACCAGCAGAGATCGGGGGACTAGCGGCACCTACGAGCAGTACTTC. Translation gives CATSRDRGTSGTYEQYF.

The table lists this clonotype with a count of one. DNA of the CDR3: TGTGCCAGCAGTCAAGACGGGGGCTATGGCTACACCTTC. Its translation is CASSQDGGYGYTF. V and J are TRBV6-5 and TRBJ1-2; possibly TRBD1 for D (5 bases). Looked up from germline, CDR1 is MNHEY and CDR2 is SVGAGI. The CDR3 totals 13 residues. Trimming took 5 bases from V and 4 from J, leaving 11 bases between them.

The chain has TRBV27 and TRBJ2-1, with D perhaps matching TRBD1 or TRBD2 (5 bases each). Trimming took off 5 bases at V and 7 bases at J, with 9 bases between the two ends. The CDR3 is 12 amino acids. Germline assignment: CDR1 MNHEY and CDR2 SMNVEV (reference sequence). In DNA form, the CDR3 reads TGTGCCAGCAGTGGAGAGGGGAATGAGCAGTTCTTC. Protein: CASSGEGNEQFF.

DNA of the CDR3: TGCAGCGTCGACGACGGTGAGACGACCTATGGCTACACCTTC. Translation gives CSVDDGETTYGYTF. The J gene is TRBJ1-2, the V gene TRBV29-1, with D hard to call. The CDR3 has 14 residues. The ends were cut back, 6 bases at V and 4 bases at J, with 18 bases in the middle. Germline CDR1 reads SQVTM; CDR2 reads ANQGSEA.

The chain uses TRBV29-1 and TRBJ2-1; D is unresolved. The CDR3 loop spans 13 amino acids. Per the germline V gene, CDR1 is SQVTM and CDR2 is ANQGSEA. V was clipped by 4 bases and J by 1 base, with 8 bases between them. The CDR3 here is CSVVPGSYNEQFF. The CDR3 region has the DNA TGCAGCGTTGTACCGGGTTCCTACAATGAGCAGTTCTTC.

The rearrangement uses TRBV5-1 and TRBJ1-2, with a possible D match to TRBD1 (6 bases). CDR1 is SGHRS and CDR2 is YFSETQ in the germline V gene. This CDR3 is built from 13 residues. V gave up 0 bases and J gave up 7 bases, with 10 bases separating them. This chain's CDR3 is CASSLESGVGYTF. The CDR3 DNA reads TGCGCCAGCAGCTTGGAGTCAGGGGTTGGCTACACCTTC.

The chain has TRBV27 and TRBJ2-1, with 7 nucleotides matching TRBD2. The CDR3 sequence is 16 residues long. J was trimmed by 0 bases and V by 5 bases; bases with no gene match: 7. From germline, CDR1 is MNHEY and CDR2 SMNVEV (reference sequence). The CDR3 region is CASSGGRGSSYNEQFF. The CDR3 DNA is TGTGCCAGCAGTGGTGGGCGGGGGAGCTCCTACAATGAGCAGTTCTTC.

The rearrangement links TRBV7-6 to TRBJ1-6; D is perhaps TRBD1 (5 bases). V lost 0 bases and J lost 9, with 18 bases in between. The length of the CDR3 is 17 residues. Germline V gene sequence: CDR1 SGHVS, CDR2 FNYEAQ. The CDR3 DNA reads as TGTGCCAGCAGCTTAGCGCCAGACAGCCCTTCAAGTTCACCCCTCCACTTT. Its translation is CASSLAPDSPSSSPLHF.

The V and J genes are TRBV12-3 or TRBV12-4 and TRBJ2-1, with D uncertain. V was clipped by 1 base and J by 5 bases, with 6 bases between them. The CDR3 spans 13 residues. In DNA form, the CDR3 reads TGTGCCAGCAGTTTAGGGGGTGACAATGAGCAGTTCTTC. Translation gives CASSLGGDNEQFF.

V usage is TRBV29-1 and J usage is TRBJ1-4; TRBD1 might be the D (6 bases). Germline CDR1 and CDR2: SQVTM and ANQGSEA. Trimming took off 3 bases at V and 8 bases at J, with 13 bases between the two ends. CDR3 length equals 13 residues. The CDR3: CSVEGGTEEKLFF. DNA of the CDR3: TGCAGCGTTGAGGGGGGCACGGAGGAAAAACTGTTTTTT.

The V and J genes are TRBV12-3 or TRBV12-4 and TRBJ2-6; 9 bases fit TRBD1. This CDR3 comprises 18 residues. The J segment lost 0 bases and the V segment lost 4 bases, leaving 7 bases of the junction unmatched. As DNA, the CDR3 is TGTGCCAGCAGTTCGTTCGGGACAGGGACCTCTGGGGCCAACGTCCTGACTTTC. Translating it yields CASSSFGTGTSGANVLTF.

V is TRBV11-2 and J is TRBJ2-5; D unresolved. CDR3 length: 13 residues. Germline assignment: CDR1 SGHAT and CDR2 FQNNGV. V was cut by 5 bases and J by 5 bases, with 12 bases left in between. CDR3 in amino acids: CASSHPAGETQYF. The CDR3 DNA reads as TGTGCCAGCAGCCACCCGGCTGGGGAGACCCAGTACTTC.

The CDR3: CATSRWGVNQPQHF. The CDR3 nucleotides are TGTGCCACCAGTCGATGGGGGGTTAATCAGCCCCAGCATTTT. This sequence joins TRBV24-1 and TRBJ1-5, with D possibly TRBD1 on 5 matching bases. This CDR3 has 14 amino acids. The V and J ends lost 6 bases and 4 bases respectively, with 12 bases between them. Germline-derived CDR1 and CDR2 are KGHDR and SFDVKD.

The rearrangement links TRBV9 to TRBJ2-2; the D is unclear. Germline V gives CDR1 SGDLS, CDR2 YYNGEE. V lost 4 bases, J lost 6 bases, and 10 bases lay in between. CDR3 length equals 13 residues. For the CDR3, the DNA is TGTGCCAGCAGCCAGGAGAGCGCCGGGGAGCTGTTTTTT. It translates to CASSQESAGELFF.

The chain couples TRBV12-3 or TRBV12-4 to TRBJ1-3; D uncertain. Trimming removed 7 bases at V and 0 bases at J, with 7 bases between. This CDR3 is 13 amino acids long. CDR3 coding DNA: TGTGCCAGCACTGATTACTCTGGAAACACCATATATTTT. It yields the protein CASTDYSGNTIYF.

The rearrangement uses TRBV29-1 and TRBJ1-1, with a possible D match to TRBD1 (5 bases). The CDR3 has 14 amino acids. V lost 1 base and J 3 bases, leaving 12 bases between the germline ends. Germline V gene sequence: CDR1 SQVTM, CDR2 ANQGSEA. This CDR3 is CSVEGRRAYTEAFF. CDR3 sequence (DNA): TGCAGCGTTGAAGGGCGCAGGGCTTACACTGAAGCTTTCTTT.

The DNA of the CDR3 is TGCAGCGTTGACCTGGGGGAGACAGATACGCAGTATTTT. Encoded protein: CSVDLGETDTQYF. The chain couples TRBV29-1 to TRBJ2-3; either TRBD1 or TRBD2 may supply D (5 bases each). V lost 3 bases to trimming and J lost 3 bases, with 10 bases between them. The CDR3 is 13 residues long. CDR1 and CDR2 from the germline V gene are SQVTM and ANQGSEA.

V usage is TRBV29-1 and J usage is TRBJ2-3; no clear D. CDR3 length: 11 amino acids. In germline, CDR1 is SQVTM, CDR2 ANQGSEA. Trimming pared 4 bases from V and 4 bases from J, leaving 6 bases between. In DNA form, the CDR3 reads TGCAGCGTTGTCCCCCCAGATACGCAGTATTTT. Its protein product is CSVVPPDTQYF.

V is TRBV20-1 and J is TRBJ2-7; 9 bases align to TRBD1. V was clipped by 0 bases and J by 3 bases; unmatched bases: 9. This CDR3 comprises 16 residues. Germline V CDR1 and CDR2: DFQATT, SNEGSKA (reference sequence). In DNA, the CDR3 is TGCAGTGCTAGAGACGTCCTCCGGGACAGGGACTACGAGCAGTACTTC. This encodes CSARDVLRDRDYEQYF.